This is a list of T cell receptor beta chains from one sample in a study of blood T cell repertoires in COVID-19. Sequenced by immunoSEQ multiplex PCR; TCRdb stores in-frame clones only, minus some. The sample holds roughly 230,000 clones, about 85% seen once. Sequenced sample: PBMCs or T cells enriched from blood (not recorded which). These receptors were obtained from a woman between 50 and 59 years old who had been exposed to COVID-19. The CDR3 runs from the conserved cysteine through the conserved F or W. A D gene is named only where the DNA matches it firmly. Size values are once, few and many counts, or a class for expanded clones, and some rows have none.

V,D,size,J,DNA,CDR3
TRBV5-1,.,.,TRBJ1-4,TGCGCCAGCAGCTCTTCGGGACTGGGTGAAAAACTGTTTTTT,CASSSSGLGEKLFF
TRBV11-2,TRBD1,.,TRBJ1-1,TGTGCCAGCAGCTCCCGAGGGACAGTGAGCACTGAAGCTTTCTTT,CASSSRGTVSTEAFF
TRBV5-1,TRBD1,.,TRBJ1-2,TGCGCCAGCAGCCCCGGACAGGTTTATGGCTACACCTTC,CASSPGQVYGYTF
TRBV18,.,.,TRBJ2-2,TGTGCCAGCTCGGGCAGATCCACCGGGGAGCTGTTTTTT,CASSGRSTGELFF
TRBV13,.,.,TRBJ2-1,TGTGCCAGCAGCTTAGGGGGGGCCCGAAACAATGAGCAGTTCTTC,CASSLGGARNNEQFF
TRBV28,TRBD1,.,TRBJ2-5,TGTGCCAGTAGCCAGGGGGCCCAAGGAGAGACCCAGTACTTC,CASSQGAQGETQYF
TRBV6-5,TRBD1,.,TRBJ1-2,TGTGCCAGCAAACCCGGGACAGTAGTCTATGGCTACACCTTC,CASKPGTVVYGYTF
TRBV12-3/TRBV12-4,TRBD1,.,TRBJ1-1,TGTGCCAGCAGTCAGGACAGGGTCACTGAAGCTTTCTTT,CASSQDRVTEAFF
TRBV12-5,TRBD1,once,TRBJ1-3,TGTGCTAGTGGTCGTAAACAGGGGACCCTCTCTGGAAACACCATATATTTT,CASGRKQGTLSGNTIYF
TRBV6-2/TRBV6-3,.,.,TRBJ2-1,TGTGCCAGCAGTCCCCTCGGGGAAGTTCGCTACAATGAGCAGTTCTTC,CASSPLGEVRYNEQFF
TRBV3-1/TRBV3-2,TRBD1,.,TRBJ1-4,TGTGCCAGCAGCCAACGGACAGGGGGGGTTGAAAAACTGTTTTTT,CASSQRTGGVEKLFF
TRBV15,.,.,TRBJ2-6,TGTGCCACCAGGGCAGGGCTTCTCTCTGGGGCCAACGTCCTGACTTTC,CATRAGLLSGANVLTF
TRBV20-1,.,.,TRBJ2-2,TGCAGTGCTAGTGACCGGGGGAACACCGGGGAGCTGTTTTTT,CSASDRGNTGELFF
TRBV11-2,.,.,TRBJ1-2,TGTGCCAGCAGCTTAACTCGGGGGGTAAACTATGGCTACACCTTC,CASSLTRGVNYGYTF
TRBV15,.,once,TRBJ2-3,TGTGCCACCAGCAGTCCTGAGAGAGATACGCAGTATTTT,CATSSPERDTQYF
TRBV5-1,.,once,TRBJ1-2,TGCGCCAGCAGCTTGGCCCTAGGTCAGGGTGGCTACACCTTC,CASSLALGQGGYTF
TRBV11-2,.,once,TRBJ1-1,TGTGCCAGCAGCTCGGACTTCACTGGCCGAGCTTTCTTT,CASSSDFTGRAFF
TRBV19,TRBD2,.,TRBJ2-6,TGTGCCAGTAGTCGCGGACTAGCGGGGGTCTCTGGGGCCAACGTCCTGACTTTC,CASSRGLAGVSGANVLTF
TRBV29-1,.,.,TRBJ1-2,TGCAGCGTTGAAGGGTGGGAGTATGGCTACACCTTC,CSVEGWEYGYTF
TRBV6-5,TRBD1,.,TRBJ1-1,TGTGCCAGCACCCTCGACAGGGGCACTGAAGCTTTCTTT,CASTLDRGTEAFF
TRBV27,TRBD1,.,TRBJ1-1,TGTGCCAGCAGGGTGGACAGGGTCACTGAAGCTTTCTTT,CASRVDRVTEAFF
TRBV10-3,TRBD2,few,TRBJ2-2,TGTGCCATCAGTGGGCCCCCTAGCGGGGGGGGGTCCGGGGAGCTGTTTTTT,CAISGPPSGGGSGELFF
TRBV6-5,TRBD1,.,TRBJ1-1,TGTGCCAGCAGTTTAACGGAGACAGGGAAAGCTTTCTTT,CASSLTETGKAFF
TRBV7-3,TRBD1,.,TRBJ2-1,TGTGCCAGCAGCTCAACCGGGACAGGGTTTACGGAGCAGTTCTTC,CASSSTGTGFTEQFF
TRBV27,.,.,TRBJ2-2,TGTGCCAGCAGTCCCCCCCGGACTGCTATCTACACCGGGGAGCTGTTTTTT,CASSPPRTAIYTGELFF
TRBV4-2,TRBD1,.,TRBJ1-1,TGTGCCAGCAGCCGAGGTGTCCCGGGACAGGTGAACACTGAAGCTTTCTTT,CASSRGVPGQVNTEAFF
TRBV5-1,TRBD1,.,TRBJ1-2,TGCGCCAGCAGCACAGGGGGCAACAACTACACCTTC,CASSTGGNNYTF
TRBV10-3,.,.,TRBJ1-1,TGTGCCATCAGGATACAGGATAGCACTGAAGCTTTCTTT,CAIRIQDSTEAFF
TRBV24-1,TRBD1,.,TRBJ1-1,TGTGCCACCCGATCGACAGGGGGTATCACTGAAGCTTTCTTT,CATRSTGGITEAFF
TRBV24-1,.,.,TRBJ2-3,TGTGCCACCCGTGACAGGCCCACAGATACGCAGTATTTT,CATRDRPTDTQYF
TRBV30,.,.,TRBJ1-2,TGTGCCTGGACCCGTGGGGACACCCCGGGCTATGGCTACACCTTC,CAWTRGDTPGYGYTF
TRBV15,.,once,TRBJ2-2,TGTGCCACCAGCAGAATAATGCAGGGCATGAACACCGGGGAGCTGTTTTTT,CATSRIMQGMNTGELFF
TRBV3-1/TRBV3-2,.,.,TRBJ2-6,TGTGCCAGCAGCCGAGACAGCTCTGGGGCCAACGTCCTGACTTTC,CASSRDSSGANVLTF
TRBV27,.,.,TRBJ1-2,TGTGCCAGCAGTTTTTCGGGGAGCCTTAACTATGGCTACACCTTC,CASSFSGSLNYGYTF
TRBV7-3,.,.,TRBJ2-7,TGTGCCAGCAGCCCATCCGGGTCTTACGAGCAGTACTTC,CASSPSGSYEQYF
TRBV7-9,.,.,TRBJ2-5,TGTGCCAGCAGCCCTCCCGGAGGGGAGACCCAGTACTTC,CASSPPGGETQYF
TRBV19,.,.,TRBJ1-2,TGTGCCAGTAGTATTGCGGCGGTCAGCCCTAACTATGGCTACACCTTC,CASSIAAVSPNYGYTF
TRBV27,.,.,TRBJ1-4,TGTGCCAGCAGTTCGCGACAGACTAATGAAAAACTGTTTTTT,CASSSRQTNEKLFF